This is a list of T cell receptor beta chains from one sample in a study of blood T cell repertoires in COVID-19. Sequencing used immunoSEQ multiplex PCR; TCRdb keeps in-frame clones, though not all of them. Of about 72,000 clones listed, 82% were seen once; the top ten hold under 20%. The sample consisted of peripheral blood. These receptors were obtained from a human donor in a cohort sampled during active COVID-19. Both conserved end residues are part of each CDR3. Fields, in order: clone size, D gene, V gene, J gene, CDR3 DNA, CDR3 protein. D genes are given only for firm matches. Expanded clones are given a class, and other clones once, few, many or no size at all.

-	-	TRBV7-2	TRBJ1-3	TGTGCCAGCTCCCTAGGAGGGGCTTCTGGAAACACCATATATTTT	CASSLGGASGNTIYF
-	TRBD2	TRBV7-2	TRBJ2-7	TGTGCCAGCAGACGTAGCGGGGCTGACTACGAGCAGTACTTC	CASRRSGADYEQYF
-	-	TRBV9	TRBJ1-5	TGTGCCAGCAGCAGTTCGGGAGCTCGCAATCAGCCCCAGCATTTT	CASSSSGARNQPQHF
-	-	TRBV29-1	TRBJ1-5	TGCAGCGTTGCACAGGGAACTAGCAATCAGCCCCAGCATTTT	CSVAQGTSNQPQHF
-	-	TRBV10-2	TRBJ1-2	TGCGCCAGCATGAATCTGGGACTGAGGAATGGCTACACCTTC	CASMNLGLRNGYTF
-	-	TRBV6-5	TRBJ1-5	TGTGCCAGCAGTTCGGAGGGAAGCAATCAGCCCCAGCATTTT	CASSSEGSNQPQHF
-	-	TRBV13	TRBJ2-1	TGTGCCAGCAGCTTACTTTCGCTTCGACTAGGCTACAATGAGCAGTTCTTC	CASSLLSLRLGYNEQFF
-	-	TRBV25-1	TRBJ2-1	TGTGCCAGCAGTCGGTGGGGCAGGGACAATGAGCAGTTCTTC	CASSRWGRDNEQFF
few	TRBD1	TRBV3-1/TRBV3-2	TRBJ1-6	TGTGCCAGCAGGGGTAGACAGGGGCTTTCACCCCTCCACTTT	CASRGRQGLSPLHF
-	TRBD1	TRBV30	TRBJ2-7	TGTGCCTGGAAAAAACGGACAGGGAGCGACGAGCAGTACTTC	CAWKKRTGSDEQYF
-	-	TRBV27	TRBJ2-5	TGTGCCAGCAGTTTTGCCGGGGGAGTCTCAAGAGGGACCCAGTACTTC	CASSFAGGVSRGTQYF
-	-	TRBV7-8	TRBJ1-3	TGTGCCAGCAGCTTAGGGGCCCCTTTCCTCTCTGGAAACACCATATATTTT	CASSLGAPFLSGNTIYF
-	TRBD2	TRBV3-1/TRBV3-2	TRBJ2-2	TGTGCCAGCAGCCAGCGACTAGCGTTGACCGGGGAGCTGTTTTTT	CASSQRLALTGELFF
-	-	TRBV18	TRBJ2-6	TGTGCCAGCTCACCAAGGATAGCGTCTGGGGCCAACGTCCTGACTTTC	CASSPRIASGANVLTF
-	TRBD1	TRBV24-1	TRBJ2-3	TGTGCCACCAGCGCGACAGGGGTAAGAGATACGCAGTATTTT	CATSATGVRDTQYF
-	-	TRBV5-1	TRBJ2-5	TGCGCCAGCAGCGCTGGACACCAACAAGAGACCCAGTACTTC	CASSAGHQQETQYF
-	-	TRBV6-2/TRBV6-3	TRBJ2-5	TGTGCCAGCAGTTACGGAGGAGGAGAGACCCAGTACTTC	CASSYGGGETQYF
-	-	TRBV27	TRBJ1-5	TGTGCCAGCAGGGCCAGGTGGACAGAACTTCATCAGCCCCAGCATTTT	CASRARWTELHQPQHF
-	-	TRBV7-9	TRBJ2-1	TGTGCCAGCAGCTTAGCACCCGGGGTCGTAAATGAGCAGTTCTTC	CASSLAPGVVNEQFF
-	-	TRBV6-5	TRBJ1-6	TGTGCCAGCAGTTACTCGCCGCCCAGGGCAGGTTCACCCCTCCACTTT	CASSYSPPRAGSPLHF
-	-	TRBV7-2	TRBJ1-1	TGTGCCAGCAGCTTAGCGAGAAACACTGAAGCTTTCTTT	CASSLARNTEAFF
once	-	TRBV5-6	TRBJ1-3	TGTGCCAGCAGCTTGGGCAGGGCGGAAAACACCATATATTTT	CASSLGRAENTIYF
-	-	TRBV4-1	TRBJ2-7	TGCGCCAGCAGCCAGGGAGCGGGCTCCTACGAGCAGTACTTC	CASSQGAGSYEQYF
-	TRBD1	TRBV5-1	TRBJ2-6	TGCGCCAGCAGCAGAACAGGGGACGACTCTGGGGCCAACGTCCTGACTTTC	CASSRTGDDSGANVLTF
-	TRBD2	TRBV3-1/TRBV3-2	TRBJ2-7	TGTGCCAGCAGCCAAGGGCTAGCGGGGGAGCAGTACTTC	CASSQGLAGEQYF
-	-	TRBV6-2/TRBV6-3	TRBJ2-7	TGTGCCAGCAGTTACTCGAGGTGGGGGGACGAGCAGTACTTC	CASSYSRWGDEQYF
few	TRBD1	TRBV13	TRBJ2-7	TGTGCCAGCAGCTCACAGGGGTTGCACGAGCAGTACTTC	CASSSQGLHEQYF
-	-	TRBV3-1/TRBV3-2	TRBJ2-6	TGTGCCAGCAGCCAAGACTCCTCTGGGGCCAACGTCCTGACTTTC	CASSQDSSGANVLTF
-	TRBD1	TRBV7-9	TRBJ2-5	TGTGCCAGCAGCTTCGGGACAGCTCAAGAGACCCAGTACTTC	CASSFGTAQETQYF
-	-	TRBV2	TRBJ1-2	TGTGCCAGCAGCCACAGGGCGGGTGGCTACACCTTC	CASSHRAGGYTF
-	-	TRBV5-1	TRBJ2-7	TGCGCCAGCAGCTCGATGGACACCTCCTACGAGCAGTACTTC	CASSSMDTSYEQYF
-	TRBD1	TRBV18	TRBJ1-5	TGTGCCAGCTCTCAGGACAGGGGGCTGGGGGGCAATCAGCCCCAGCATTTT	CASSQDRGLGGNQPQHF
-	-	TRBV5-5	TRBJ1-5	TGTGCCAGCAGCGACACCCGAGCATACAATCAGCCCCAGCATTTT	CASSDTRAYNQPQHF
-	TRBD2	TRBV6-1	TRBJ2-7	TGTGCCAGCAGTGAAGCGCCGGATCGGGACTACCCTCTGCACTTC	CASSEAPDRDYPLHF
-	-	TRBV10-2	TRBJ1-5	TGCGCCAGCAGTGCCACAGGAGACCAGCCCCAGCATTTT	CASSATGDQPQHF
-	-	TRBV3-1/TRBV3-2	TRBJ2-1	TGTGCCAGCAGCCGGGACTTCAGCTCCTACAATGAGCAGTTCTTC	CASSRDFSSYNEQFF
-	TRBD1	TRBV5-1	TRBJ1-2	TGCGCCAGCAGCTTGGCCCGGCAGGGGGCCGACGGCTACACCTTC	CASSLARQGADGYTF